The 4 T cell receptor beta chains below come from one sample, sequenced in a study of CXCR3 chemokines and chemotherapy response in bladder cancer (dated 2022 in TCRdb). Libraries were made using PCR. Sequencing used an Illumina HiSeq 2500. In-frame beta chains were kept once TCRdb had trimmed the public reads at Q25 with fastp and called clones with MiXCR. Rows with one shared CDR3 protein collapse into an entry with the most common genes and DNA. The sample has several thousand distinct CDR3 sequences on record, roughly 18% of them singletons. Roughly a quarter of the sample belongs to the ten largest clones. Sampling was conducted from a patient whose treatment included neoadjuvant chemotherapy. Receptors originate from a human donor with bladder cancer that did not respond to neoadjuvant chemotherapy.

This clonotype was picked up many times. This chain links TRBV20-1 with TRBJ1-1; perhaps TRBD1 as D (6 bases). CDR1 DFQATT and CDR2 SNEGSKA come from the germline V gene (reference sequence). V lost 2 bases to trimming and J lost 1 base, with 11 bases between them. The CDR3 sequence is 14 residues long. In nucleotides, the CDR3 is TGCAGTGCTAGAAAACAGGGTCCGAACACTGAAGCTTTCTTT. This translates into CSARKQGPNTEAFF.

In its sample, this clonotype is large. V is TRBV7-2 and J is TRBJ2-1, with TRBD2 matching over 14 bases. From germline, CDR1 is SGHTA and CDR2 FQGNSA. The CDR3 runs 16 residues. The junction had 5 bases not matched to a gene; V was cut back by 2 bases and J by 8 bases. The CDR3 spells CASSLSRLAGGDEQFF. Here the CDR3 DNA reads TGTGCCAGCAGCTTATCCCGACTAGCGGGGGGGGATGAGCAGTTCTTC.

This clonotype is judged medium-sized (0.01 to 0.1%). A junction boundary mismatches the germline segment, possibly from a read error. The rearrangement links TRBV10-3 to TRBJ1-1; D is unclear. This CDR3 comprises 15 residues. The germline V gene has CDR1 ENHRY and CDR2 SYGVKD. This CDR3 reads CAISESVQGNTEAFF. The CDR3 bases are TGTGCCATCAGCGAGTCGGTACAAGGGAACACTGAAGCTTTCTTT.

Only a few counts were recorded for this clonotype. This rearrangement joins TRBV4-2 to TRBJ2-1; no clear D. This CDR3 region has 14 residues. Trimming took off 7 bases at V and 4 bases at J, with 14 bases between the two ends. The V gene's germline CDR1 is LGHNA and CDR2 YNFKEQ. This CDR3 reads CASNPSGEYNEQFF. The CDR3 nucleotides read TGTGCCAGCAATCCTAGTGGGGAATACAATGAGCAGTTCTTC.